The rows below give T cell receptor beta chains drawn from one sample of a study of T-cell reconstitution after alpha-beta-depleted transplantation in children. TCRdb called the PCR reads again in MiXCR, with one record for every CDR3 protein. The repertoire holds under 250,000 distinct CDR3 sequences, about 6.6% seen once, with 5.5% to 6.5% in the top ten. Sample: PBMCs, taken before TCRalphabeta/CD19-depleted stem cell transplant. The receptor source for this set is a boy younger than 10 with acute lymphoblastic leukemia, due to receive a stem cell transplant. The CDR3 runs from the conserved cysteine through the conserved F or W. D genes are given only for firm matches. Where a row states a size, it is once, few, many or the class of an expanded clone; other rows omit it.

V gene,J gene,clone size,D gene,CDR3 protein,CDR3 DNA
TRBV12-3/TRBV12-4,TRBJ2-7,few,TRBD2,CASSSKTSGGSRFYEQYF,TGTGCCAGCAGTTCGAAGACTAGCGGGGGCTCACGATTCTACGAGCAGTACTTC
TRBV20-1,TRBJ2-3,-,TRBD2,CSALLGGRAIIREYF,TGCAGTGCTCTTTTGGGCGGGAGGGCCATTATAAGAGAGTATTTT
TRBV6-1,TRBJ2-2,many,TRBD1,CASRQGEAHGELFF,TGTGCCTCCAGACAGGGGGAGGCCCACGGGGAGCTGTTTTTT
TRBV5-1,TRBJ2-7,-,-,CASSLDGDYEQYF,TGCGCCAGCAGCCTGGACGGGGACTACGAGCAGTACTTC
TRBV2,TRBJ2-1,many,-,CASSPRTTSYNEQFF,TGTGCCAGCAGTCCTCGGACGACCTCCTACAATGAGCAGTTCTTC
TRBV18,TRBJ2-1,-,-,CASSPQTSGSSYNEQFF,TGTGCCAGCTCACCTCAGACCTCCGGTAGCTCCTACAATGAGCAGTTCTTC
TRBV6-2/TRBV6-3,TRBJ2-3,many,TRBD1,CASTKGGDRGRNTQYF,TGTGCCAGCACCAAAGGGGGGGACAGGGGACGGAATACGCAGTATTTT
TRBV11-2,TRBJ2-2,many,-,CASSLGQFANTGELFF,TGTGCCAGCAGCTTAGGCCAGTTCGCGAACACCGGGGAGCTGTTTTTT
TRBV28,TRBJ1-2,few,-,CASSSGQGGGYTF,TGTGCCAGCAGTTCCGGCCAGGGAGGTGGCTACACCTTC
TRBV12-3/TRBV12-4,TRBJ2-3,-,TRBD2,CASSLIAGGDTQYF,TGTGCCAGCAGTTTAATAGCGGGGGGCGATACGCAGTATTTT
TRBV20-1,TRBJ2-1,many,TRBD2,CSATGLAGGYNEQFF,TGCAGTGCGACTGGACTAGCGGGGGGTTACAATGAGCAGTTCTTC
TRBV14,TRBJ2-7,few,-,CASSQSTGSYEQYF,TGTGCCAGCAGCCAATCCACAGGTTCCTACGAGCAGTACTTC
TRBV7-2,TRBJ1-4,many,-,CASSLLTATNEKLFF,TGTGCCAGCAGCTTACTGACAGCAACTAATGAAAAACTGTTTTTT
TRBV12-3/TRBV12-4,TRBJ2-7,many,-,CASSLSRGVFRSYEQYF,TGTGCCAGCAGTTTAAGCAGAGGTGTTTTTCGCTCCTACGAGCAGTACTTC
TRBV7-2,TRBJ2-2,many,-,CASSSSWAVGGTGELFF,TGTGCCAGCAGCTCCTCTTGGGCCGTGGGTGGGACCGGGGAGCTGTTTTTT
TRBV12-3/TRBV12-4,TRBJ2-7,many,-,CASSYRTEQYF,TGTGCCAGCAGTTACCGGACAGAGCAGTACTTC
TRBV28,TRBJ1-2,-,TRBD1,CASRERDRQYGYTF,TGTGCCAGCAGGGAACGGGACAGACAATATGGCTACACCTTC
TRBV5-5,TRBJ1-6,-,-,CASSQTTEYNSPLHF,TGTGCCAGCAGCCAAACGACAGAATATAATTCACCCCTCCACTTT
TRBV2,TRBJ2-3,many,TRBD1,CASTNRGYTDTQYF,TGTGCCAGTACAAACAGGGGATATACAGATACGCAGTATTTT
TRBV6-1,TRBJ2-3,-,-,CAAQGSPAGKDTDTQYF,TGTGCCGCACAAGGGTCGCCAGCCGGGAAGGACACAGATACGCAGTATTTT
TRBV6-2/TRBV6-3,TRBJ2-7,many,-,CASSKGQFGALGEQYF,TGTGCCAGCAGTAAAGGACAGTTTGGGGCCTTGGGCGAGCAGTACTTC
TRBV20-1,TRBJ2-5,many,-,CSALGRFQETQYF,TGCAGTGCCTTGGGACGTTTCCAAGAGACCCAGTACTTC
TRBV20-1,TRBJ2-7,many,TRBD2,CSAGIFTSGITEQYF,TGCAGTGCTGGGATTTTTACTAGCGGGATTACCGAGCAGTACTTC
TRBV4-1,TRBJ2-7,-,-,CASSRGQGNVHEQYF,TGCGCCAGCAGTCGGGGGCAGGGTAATGTCCACGAGCAGTACTTC
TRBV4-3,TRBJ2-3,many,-,CASSPLASTDTQYF,TGCGCCAGCAGCCCCCTAGCGAGCACAGATACGCAGTATTTT
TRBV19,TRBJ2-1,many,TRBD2,CASTSTSGGPNEQFF,TGTGCCAGCACCTCGACTAGCGGGGGCCCCAATGAGCAGTTCTTC
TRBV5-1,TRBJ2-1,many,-,CASSPDREDNEQFF,TGCGCCAGCAGCCCCGACAGGGAGGACAATGAGCAGTTCTTC
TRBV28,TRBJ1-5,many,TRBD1,CASSPRTGGNYQPQHF,TGTGCCAGCAGTCCCCGGACAGGGGGGAACTATCAGCCCCAGCATTTT
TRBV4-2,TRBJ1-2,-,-,CASSPPAGNYGYTF,TGTGCCAGCAGCCCCCCTGCAGGGAACTATGGCTACACCTTC
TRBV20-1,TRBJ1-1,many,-,CSARGTDREAFF,TGCAGTGCTAGAGGGACAGACAGGGAAGCTTTCTTT
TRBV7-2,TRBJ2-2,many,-,CASSLNSGTLLRELFF,TGTGCCAGCAGCTTGAATAGCGGTACATTGCTGCGGGAGCTGTTTTTT
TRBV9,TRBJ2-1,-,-,CASSVGGYTYNEQFF,TGTGCCAGCAGCGTAGGTGGGTATACCTACAATGAGCAGTTCTTC
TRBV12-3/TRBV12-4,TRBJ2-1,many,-,CASSLQVNEQFF,TGTGCCAGCAGCCTACAGGTTAATGAGCAGTTCTTC
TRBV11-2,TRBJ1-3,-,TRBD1,CASSLKGSQGAPGNTIYF,TGTGCCAGCAGCTTAAAGGGATCGCAGGGGGCGCCTGGAAACACCATATATTTT
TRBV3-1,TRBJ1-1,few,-,CASSQPPEEAFF,TGTGCCAGCAGCCAGCCACCCGAGGAAGCTTTCTTT
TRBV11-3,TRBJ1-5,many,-,CASSLDTNQPQHF,TGTGCCAGCAGCTTAGATACAAATCAGCCCCAGCATTTT
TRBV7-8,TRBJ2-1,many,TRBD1,CASSWGTGDNEQFF,TGTGCCAGCAGCTGGGGGACAGGGGACAATGAGCAGTTCTTC
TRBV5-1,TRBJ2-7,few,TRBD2,CASSGGLAYDLYEQYF,TGCGCCAGCAGCGGGGGACTAGCGTACGATTTGTACGAGCAGTACTTC
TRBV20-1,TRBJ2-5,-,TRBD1,CSAARTDRTQETQYF,TGCAGTGCTGCCCGCACGGACAGGACCCAAGAGACCCAGTACTTC
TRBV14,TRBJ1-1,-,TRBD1,CASSQALGDREDTEAFF,TGTGCCAGCAGCCAAGCCCTCGGGGACAGGGAGGACACTGAAGCTTTCTTT
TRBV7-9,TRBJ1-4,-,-,CAGSQGVEKLFF,TGTGCCGGGTCCCAGGGAGTCGAAAAACTGTTTTTT
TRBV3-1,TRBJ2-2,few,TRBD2,CASSPGLAGTGELFF,TGTGCCAGCAGCCCGGGACTAGCGGGGACCGGGGAGCTGTTTTTT
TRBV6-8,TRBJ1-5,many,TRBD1,CASIYRSLGQGSSDQPQHF,TGTGCCAGCATATATAGATCCCTCGGACAGGGGTCTTCGGATCAGCCCCAGCATTTT
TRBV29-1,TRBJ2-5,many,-,CSVMGEETQYF,TGCAGCGTTATGGGAGAAGAGACCCAGTACTTC
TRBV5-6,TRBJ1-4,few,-,CASSGPTGATNEKLFF,TGTGCCAGCAGCGGGCCCACAGGAGCAACTAATGAAAAACTGTTTTTT
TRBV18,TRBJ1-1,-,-,CASSRNRDTEAFF,TGTGCCAGCTCCCGCAACAGGGACACTGAAGCTTTCTTT
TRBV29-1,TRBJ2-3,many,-,CSAGGRGRDTQYF,TGCAGCGCTGGAGGCAGGGGAAGGGATACGCAGTATTTT
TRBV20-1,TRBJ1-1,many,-,CSARAAATTTEAFF,TGCAGTGCTAGAGCGGCGGCCACAACCACTGAAGCTTTCTTT
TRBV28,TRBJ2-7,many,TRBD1,CASSSTYRGQEQYF,TGTGCCAGCAGTTCTACCTACAGGGGGCAGGAGCAGTACTTC
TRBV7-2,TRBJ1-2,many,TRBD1,CASSLAGQGARRANYGYTF,TGTGCCAGCAGCTTAGCGGGACAGGGGGCGCGTCGGGCGAACTATGGCTACACCTTC
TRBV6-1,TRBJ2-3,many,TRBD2,CASSDTGTSGFADTQYF,TGTGCCAGCAGTGACACCGGGACTAGCGGTTTCGCAGATACGCAGTATTTT
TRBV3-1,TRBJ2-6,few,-,CASSPMSSGANVLTF,TGTGCCAGCAGCCCTATGAGCTCTGGGGCCAACGTCCTGACTTTC
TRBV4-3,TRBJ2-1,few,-,CASSQGGLWGSSYNEQFF,TGCGCCAGCAGCCAAGGAGGTTTGTGGGGGAGCTCCTACAATGAGCAGTTCTTC
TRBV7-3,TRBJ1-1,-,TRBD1,CASSLTTPSLGQRLANTEAFF,TGTGCCAGCAGCTTAACGACCCCCTCCTTGGGACAGCGATTAGCGAACACTGAAGCTTTCTTT
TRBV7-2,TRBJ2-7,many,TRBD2,CASSKTSGSSYEQYF,TGTGCCAGCAGCAAAACTAGCGGGAGCTCCTACGAGCAGTACTTC
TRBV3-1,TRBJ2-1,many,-,CASSPPFTYEQFF,TGTGCCAGCAGCCCTCCCTTCACGTATGAGCAGTTCTTC
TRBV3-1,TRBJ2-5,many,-,CASSRADTIGWTQYF,TGTGCCAGCAGCCGAGCGGATACTATCGGGTGGACCCAGTACTTC
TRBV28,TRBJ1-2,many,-,CASSSTRHGPNYGYTF,TGTGCCAGCAGTTCCACCCGACATGGCCCGAACTATGGCTACACCTTC
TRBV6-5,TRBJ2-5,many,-,CASSYSSLQQTQYF,TGTGCCAGCAGTTACTCGAGTTTACAACAGACCCAGTACTTC
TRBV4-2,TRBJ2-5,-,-,CAIGPGYPETQYF,TGTGCCATCGGCCCTGGGTATCCAGAGACCCAGTACTTC